This entry is about one T cell receptor (beta chain). Antigen unknown. This CDR3 is also generated by other DNA sequences in the sample. The CDR3 is 14 amino acids. Germline V CDR1 and CDR2: GTSNPN, SVGIG (reference sequence). V was pared by 0 bases and J by 8 bases, with 3 bases of the junction left unmatched. The sample is drawn from a study of cytomegalovirus exposure and HLA in healthy donors. Whole-study results and caveats: Analyses of presence and absence presupposed an approximately uniform sequencing depth across donors. The study had only CMV serostatus as immune exposure information.

Vbeta (60) and Jbeta (13) primers were used in the PCR. Clones were sequenced by immunoSEQ multiplex PCR, and TCRdb holds only the in-frame ones, with some missing. Its table records just over 80,000 clones. The sample comprised PBMCs. The sequence derives from a woman in her twenties or thirties in good health and CMV-seronegative. This sequence joins TRBV30 and TRBJ1-4; TRBD1 matches 10 bases. The CDR3 nucleotides are TGTGCCTGGAGTGTGGGGACAGGGGAAGAAAAACTGTTTTTT. This encodes CAWSVGTGEEKLFF.